These 10 T cell receptor beta chains share one sample of origin, sequenced in a study of cytomegalovirus exposure and HLA in healthy donors. The PCR made use of 60 Vbeta and 13 Jbeta primers. The table came from immunoSEQ multiplex PCR; TCRdb's copy has only in-frame clones and leaves some out. The data contain around 190,000 clones, roughly 80% of them singletons. The sample taken for sequencing was PBMCs. These receptors all stem from a woman in her fifties or sixties in good health and CMV-seronegative.

Only a few counts were recorded for this clone. The V call is TRBV29-1, the J call TRBJ2-5; TRBD2 aligns across 7 bases. J was trimmed by 2 bases and V by 1 base; bases with no gene match: 10. Germline loops: CDR1 SQVTM, CDR2 ANQGSEA. This CDR3 is built from 16 residues. Here the CDR3 DNA reads TGCAGCGTTGAAGGGGGGTGGCGGGAGAGGCAAGAGACCCAGTACTTC. It is translated as CSVEGGWRERQETQYF.

The chain has TRBV30 and TRBJ2-5; 7 positions match TRBD2. The germline gives CDR1 GTSNPN, CDR2 SVGIG (reference sequence). CDR3 size: 13 residues. With 3 bases clipped from V and 4 bases from J, the junction kept 5 bases outside the gene matches. CDR3 DNA sequence: TGTGCCTGGAGCTATGGGGGGGGAGAGACCCAGTACTTC. This translates into CAWSYGGGETQYF.

V usage is TRBV10-2 and J usage is TRBJ2-3; 11 nucleotides agree with TRBD2. The length of the CDR3 is 15 residues. The germline V gene has CDR1 WSHSY and CDR2 SAAADI. The trim removed 5 bases at V and 3 bases at J, leaving 4 bases unmatched. CDR3 amino acids: CASSPTSGGTDTQYF. As DNA, the CDR3 is TGCGCCAGCAGTCCCACTAGCGGGGGTACAGATACGCAGTATTTT.

V is TRBV11-2 and J is TRBJ1-2; unclear D gene. The CDR3 runs to 15 residues. Germline V gene lookup returns CDR1 SGHAT and CDR2 FQNNGV. The ends were cut back, 5 bases at V and 4 bases at J, with 17 bases in the middle. The CDR3 coding sequence is TGTGCCAGCAGCACACCTCAACAGCAGGTCTATGGCTACACCTTC. Encoded protein: CASSTPQQQVYGYTF. Filled out from reference TRBV11-2 and TRBJ1-2, the complete variable domain reads EAGVAQSPRYKIIEKRQSVAFWCNPISGHATLYWYQQILGQGPKLLIQFQNNGVVDDSQLPKDRFSAERLKGVDSTLKIQPAKLEDSAVYLCASSTPQQQVYGYTFGSGTRLTVV.

This clone is a singleton in its sample. V is TRBV7-2 and J is TRBJ2-7; D is perhaps TRBD1 (5 bases). Germline V gene lookup returns CDR1 SGHTA and CDR2 FQGNSA. V was pared by 4 bases and J by 2 bases, with 9 bases between. The CDR3 has 13 amino acids. This CDR3 reads CASSSQETYEQYF. CDR3 bases: TGTGCCAGCAGCTCACAGGAGACCTACGAGCAGTACTTC.

The chain joins TRBV9 to TRBJ2-5; TRBD1 might be the D (6 bases). V lost 0 bases to trimming and J lost 5 bases, with 11 bases between them. Germline V gives CDR1 SGDLS, CDR2 YYNGEE. The CDR3 loop spans 14 amino acids. The CDR3 nucleotides read TGTGCCAGCAGCGTAGGATTTACAGGGGAGACCCAGTACTTC. This gives the protein CASSVGFTGETQYF.

The rearrangement links TRBV28 to TRBJ2-7, with 10 positions matching TRBD2. The CDR3 covers 14 residues. V lost 6 bases to trimming and J lost 5 bases; unmatched junction nucleotides: 7. The germline CDR1 and CDR2 sequences are MDHEN and SYDVKM. CDR3 sequence: CASSLSGRRNEQYF. The CDR3 DNA reads TGTGCCAGCAGCCTTAGCGGGAGGAGGAACGAGCAGTACTTC.

This clone was seen only a few times. A read error may produce the germline difference seen at one junction end. This chain uses TRBV2 with TRBJ2-1; D may be TRBD2 (6 bases). The germline V gene has CDR1 SNHLY and CDR2 FYNNEI. The CDR3 is 13 residues long. The chain's CDR3 is CASATSSHNEQFF. CDR3 coding DNA: TGTGCCAGCGCCACTAGCTCCCACAATGAGCAGTTCTTC. The full variable domain, rest sourced from reference TRBV2 and TRBJ2-1, is EPEVTQTPSHQVTQMGQEVILRCVPISNHLYFYWYRQILGQKVEFLVSFYNNEISEKSEIFDDQFSVERPDGSNFTLKIRSTKLEDSAMYFCASATSSHNEQFFGPGTRLTVL.

This clone was observed a few times. The chain recombines TRBV30 with TRBJ2-1; D remains ambiguous. The CDR3 totals 13 residues. Germline V lookup: CDR1 GTSNPN, CDR2 SVGIG (reference sequence). Trimming cost V 6 bases and J 0 bases, with 9 bases left between them. In DNA form, the CDR3 reads TGTGCCTGCCGAGTAGACTCCTACAATGAGCAGTTCTTC. Translation: CACRVDSYNEQFF.

The chain carries TRBV6-1 and TRBJ1-5; tentatively, D is TRBD1 (6 bases). The V and J ends lost 1 base and 2 bases respectively, with 9 bases between them. This CDR3 has 15 residues. Germline CDR1 reads MNHNS; CDR2 reads SASEGT. This chain's CDR3 is CASSEVGAGNQPQHF. As DNA, the CDR3 is TGTGCCAGCAGTGAAGTGGGGGCGGGCAATCAGCCCCAGCATTTT.